Following are 32 T cell receptor beta chains from one sample sequenced in a study of OX40 agonist ivuxolimab in advanced cancers. TCRdb's table, derived via immunoSEQ multiplex PCR, lists solely in-frame clones and lacks some. The sample records around 53,000 clones, about four fifths being singletons. Sequencing was performed on CD4+ or CD8+ T cells sorted from blood, taken in a trial of the OX40 agonist ivuxolimab. These receptors came from an adult with an advanced solid tumor such as melanoma, head and neck, liver or kidney cancer.

This chain links TRBV12-5 with TRBJ2-3; the D gene is possibly TRBD1 (6 bases). Deletions cut 6 bases from V and 5 bases from J, with 12 bases between. This CDR3 region has 13 residues. CDR1 and CDR2 from the germline V gene are LGHNT and FRNRAP. This CDR3 reads CASGKDRGDTQYF. CDR3 nucleotide sequence: TGTGCTAGTGGCAAGGACAGAGGAGATACGCAGTATTTT.

The genes are TRBV4-2 and TRBJ2-1; weak D call: TRBD2 (5 bases). The CDR3 sequence is 16 residues long. The germline V gene encodes CDR1 LGHNA and CDR2 YNFKEQ. Trimming removed 0 bases at V and 3 bases at J, with 12 bases between. Here the CDR3 DNA reads TGTGCCAGCAGCCAAGAGAGCAGCGGACTCTACAATGAGCAGTTCTTC. Protein product: CASSQESSGLYNEQFF.

The chain is built from TRBV2 and TRBJ2-7, with TRBD2 matching 8 bases. The germline V gene encodes CDR1 SNHLY and CDR2 FYNNEI. The CDR3 covers 16 residues. The V gene end was trimmed by 0 bases and the J gene end by 7 bases; junction bases not matched to a gene: 11. The CDR3: CASSEAVTSGSEEQYF. CDR3 bases: TGTGCCAGCAGTGAAGCGGTTACAAGCGGGAGTGAAGAGCAGTACTTC.

The chain links TRBV2 to TRBJ2-5; 7 nucleotides line up with TRBD1. The closer fit of TRBJ2-7 to the DNA end suggests the J call may be wrong. CDR1 is SNHLY and CDR2 is FYNNEI in the germline V gene. This CDR3 has 13 amino acids. CDR3 sequence: CATQGVGSYEQYF. The CDR3 region has the DNA TGTGCCACCCAGGGGGTAGGCTCCTACGAGCAGTACTTC.

The V and J genes are TRBV4-1 and TRBJ1-2; weak D call: TRBD1 (6 bases). Trimming removed 4 bases at V and 4 bases at J, with 10 bases between. Germline V gene sequence: CDR1 MGHRA, CDR2 YSYEKL. This CDR3 spans 13 amino acids. The CDR3 is CASSPGGAYGYTF. The DNA for the CDR3 is TGCGCCAGCAGCCCCGGGGGGGCCTATGGCTACACCTTC.

The J gene is TRBJ1-3, the V gene TRBV2; D gene ambiguous. CDR1 SNHLY and CDR2 FYNNEI come from the germline V gene. The CDR3 runs to 15 residues. Trimming pared 7 bases from V and 2 bases from J, leaving 15 bases between. The DNA for the CDR3 is TGTGCCAGCACGTCCCGTGGCGGGGCTGGAAACACCATATATTTT. This translates into CASTSRGGAGNTIYF.

This chain connects TRBV27 to TRBJ2-1; the D gene is possibly TRBD2 (5 bases). Per germline, CDR1 MNHEY and CDR2 SMNVEV (reference sequence). CDR3 length equals 15 residues. Between the trimmed V and J ends, which lost 6 bases and 7 bases, there was a span of 19 bases. CDR3 sequence reads: CASSRDGNVGNEQFF. CDR3 DNA: TGTGCCAGCAGCCGAGACGGGAACGTAGGAAATGAGCAGTTCTTC.

The rearrangement joins TRBV28 to TRBJ2-1; tentative D call: TRBD1 (6 bases). This CDR3 has 16 residues. Germline V lookup: CDR1 MDHEN, CDR2 SYDVKM. The ends were cut back, 1 base at V and 0 bases at J, with 10 bases in the middle. The CDR3 protein is CASSLFVGASYNEQFF. The CDR3 DNA follows: TGTGCCAGCAGTTTATTCGTGGGGGCCTCCTACAATGAGCAGTTCTTC.

The V and J genes are TRBV10-3 and TRBJ2-3, with TRBD2 matching over 10 bases. V shed 2 bases, J shed 5 bases, and the junction held 1 base outside the gene matches. The CDR3 is 14 amino acids. CDR1 and CDR2 (germline): ENHRY, SYGVKD. The CDR3 region is CAISERTSGDTQYF. The CDR3, as DNA: TGTGCCATCAGTGAGAGGACTAGCGGAGATACGCAGTATTTT.

The sample holds one count of this clone. CDR3 DNA sequence: TGTGCCAGCTCCCCTATTGGACAGGGAAGAGATACGCAGTATTTT. As protein: CASSPIGQGRDTQYF. The rearrangement links TRBV18 to TRBJ2-3, with TRBD1 matching 8 bases. The CDR3 length is 15 residues. From germline, CDR1 is KGHSH and CDR2 LQKENI. Unmatched junction bases numbered 10, after V lost 6 bases and J lost 5 bases.

V usage is TRBV4-1 and J usage is TRBJ2-1, with D perhaps TRBD2 (5 bases). Germline values: CDR1 MGHRA, CDR2 YSYEKL. V shed 6 bases and J shed 3 bases, with 12 bases lying between them. The CDR3 runs 14 residues. The CDR3 sequence: CASSAVANYNEQFF. CDR3 bases: TGCGCCAGCAGTGCGGTAGCGAACTACAATGAGCAGTTCTTC.

This clone has just a few counts. The V gene is TRBV11-2, the J gene TRBJ2-7, with 8 bases aligning to TRBD2. Germline assignment: CDR1 SGHAT and CDR2 FQNNGV. The V and J ends lost 5 bases and 4 bases, in that order; junction bases with no gene match: 7. This CDR3 contains 14 residues. The CDR3 nucleotides read TGTGCCAGCAGCGTGAGCGGGAGTCTATACGAGCAGTACTTC. It codes for CASSVSGSLYEQYF.

The table lists this clone with a count of one. The V and J genes are TRBV9 and TRBJ1-5; the match to TRBD1 covers 8 bases. This CDR3 is built from 16 residues. V was clipped by 2 bases and J by 1 base; unmatched bases: 5. CDR1 SGDLS and CDR2 YYNGEE come from the germline V gene. This CDR3 reads CASSVGTGLSNQPQHF. CDR3 bases: TGTGCCAGCAGCGTTGGGACAGGCTTGAGCAATCAGCCCCAGCATTTT.

The CDR3 DNA follows: TGTGCCAGCAGCTTTTCCGACAGGGACTACGAGCAGTACTTC. It is translated as CASSFSDRDYEQYF. The rearrangement links TRBV5-5 to TRBJ2-5; TRBD1 matches at 7 bases. The better agreement between TRBJ2-7 and the DNA end casts doubt on the J call. The CDR3 runs 14 residues. The germline V gene has CDR1 SGHKS and CDR2 YYEKEE (reference sequence).

The rearrangement links TRBV5-4 to TRBJ2-2, with D hard to call. Trimming left V 0 bases short and J 2 bases short, with 8 bases between. The CDR3 is made up of 15 amino acids. Germline CDR1 SGHNT, CDR2 YYREEE (reference sequence). The CDR3 DNA sequence: TGTGCCAGCAGCTTGGAAGGGCCCAACACCGGGGAGCTGTTTTTT. Its translation is CASSLEGPNTGELFF.

This chain links TRBV6-5 with TRBJ1-1, with 9 bases identical to TRBD1. Per germline, CDR1 MNHEY and CDR2 SVGAGI. J was trimmed by 3 bases and V by 6 bases; bases with no gene match: 8. The length of the CDR3 is 15 residues. The CDR3 DNA sequence: TGTGCCAGCAGATCACAGGGGGCGATGGACACTGAAGCTTTCTTT. It yields the protein CASRSQGAMDTEAFF.

The chain has TRBV29-1 and TRBJ2-4; weak D call: TRBD1 (5 bases). The CDR3 length is 13 residues. Germline V CDR1 and CDR2: SQVTM, ANQGSEA. V lost 6 bases to trimming and J lost 7 bases, with 16 bases between them. The CDR3 protein is CSVTDTPSNIQYF. DNA for the CDR3: TGCAGCGTCACGGACACCCCGAGCAACATTCAGTACTTC.

This chain connects TRBV19 to TRBJ2-2; TRBD2 matches at 10 bases. The germline gives CDR1 LNHDA, CDR2 SQIVND (reference sequence). After removal of 6 bases from V and 4 bases from J, the junction contained 5 bases not matched to a gene. This CDR3 comprises 15 residues. The chain's CDR3 is CASSRTSGSTGELFF. In DNA, the CDR3 is TGTGCCAGTAGCCGGACTAGCGGATCCACCGGGGAGCTGTTTTTT.

The rearrangement uses TRBV11-3 and TRBJ2-1, with D uncertain. Trimming stripped 2 bases from V and 0 bases from J, with 5 bases between. The CDR3 length is 14 residues. Germline CDR1 SGHNT, CDR2 YENEEA. The CDR3 spells CASSLSISYNEQFF. The CDR3, as DNA: TGTGCCAGCAGCTTATCCATCTCCTACAATGAGCAGTTCTTC.

A single count supports this clone. The chain uses TRBV19 and TRBJ1-6; D gene ambiguous. V was shortened by 6 bases and J by 7 bases, with 7 bases between the two germline ends. This CDR3 spans 12 amino acids. The germline CDR1 and CDR2 sequences are LNHDA and SQIVND (reference sequence). The CDR3 sequence: CASRHLNSPLHF. CDR3 coding DNA: TGTGCCAGTAGACACCTAAATTCACCCCTCCACTTT. Based on the CDR3 plus reference TRBV19 and TRBJ1-6, the full variable domain is DGGITQSPKYLFRKEGQNVTLSCEQNLNHDAMYWYRQDPGQGLRLIYYSQIVNDFQKGDIAEGYSVSREKKESFPLTVTSAQKNPTAFYLCASRHLNSPLHFGNGTRLTVT.

The chain carries TRBV7-3 and TRBJ2-1; D may be TRBD1 (7 bases). Trimming removed 2 bases at V and 2 bases at J, with 10 bases between. Germline lookup yields CDR1 SGHTA and CDR2 FQGTGA. This CDR3 contains 15 residues. The CDR3 spells CASSLGGTAYNEQFF. CDR3 in DNA: TGTGCCAGCAGCTTAGGGGGGACAGCCTACAATGAGCAGTTCTTC. The whole variable domain, filled in from reference TRBV7-3 and TRBJ2-1, reads GAGVSQTPSNKVTEKGKYVELRCDPISGHTALYWYRQSLGQGPEFLIYFQGTGAADDSGLPNDRFFAVRPEGSVSTLKIQRTERGDSAVYLCASSLGGTAYNEQFFGPGTRLTVL.

This sequence joins TRBV4-1 and TRBJ1-1; D gene uncertain. This CDR3 region has 14 residues. V gave up 0 bases and J gave up 4 bases, with 9 bases separating them. The germline gives CDR1 MGHRA, CDR2 YSYEKL. The CDR3 nucleotides are TGCGCCAGCAGCCAAGAAAAGGTTGGCACTGAAGCTTTCTTT. It yields the protein CASSQEKVGTEAFF.

This clone was detected once. The gene calls are TRBV7-2 and TRBJ2-5, with D unclear. The germline gives CDR1 SGHTA, CDR2 FQGNSA. There are 14 residues in the CDR3. Between the trimmed V and J ends, which lost 5 bases and 5 bases, there was a span of 15 bases. The CDR3 protein is CASSLDVRHETQYF. For the CDR3, the DNA is TGTGCCAGCAGCCTGGACGTGAGGCACGAGACCCAGTACTTC.

This chain uses TRBV27 with TRBJ2-7; TRBD2 matches 10 bases. V shed 6 bases and J 6 bases; nucleotides not matched to a gene: 5. CDR1 is MNHEY, CDR2 SMNVEV, per germline (reference sequence). The CDR3 totals 13 residues. This CDR3 is CASRASGSGEQYF. CDR3 in DNA: TGTGCCAGCAGAGCTAGCGGGAGTGGCGAGCAGTACTTC.

The V call is TRBV11-3, the J call TRBJ2-3; D perhaps matches TRBD1 (6 bases). The CDR3 length is 13 residues. V gave up 2 bases and J gave up 4 bases, with 7 bases separating them. The germline V gene encodes CDR1 SGHNT and CDR2 YENEEA. The CDR3 loop is CASSLQGSDTQYF. Here the CDR3 DNA reads TGTGCCAGCAGCTTACAGGGGTCAGATACGCAGTATTTT. Using reference TRBV11-3 and TRBJ2-3 for the parts outside the CDR3, the full variable domain is EAGVVQSPRYKIIEKKQPVAFWCNPISGHNTLYWYLQNLGQGPELLIRYENEEAVDDSQLPKDRFSAERLKGVDSTLKIQPAELGDSAVYLCASSLQGSDTQYFGPGTRLTVL.

This clone was counted between two and nine times. The chain uses TRBV2 and TRBJ1-5, with D possibly being TRBD1 (5 bases). The germline CDR1 and CDR2 sequences are SNHLY and FYNNEI. V was trimmed by 5 bases and J by 4 bases, leaving 15 bases between them. The CDR3 contains 15 residues. The CDR3 region is CASSISRQKNQPQHF. The CDR3 nucleotides read TGTGCCAGCAGTATCAGTCGACAGAAGAATCAGCCCCAGCATTTT.

The chain recombines TRBV6-1 with TRBJ2-1; 9 bases map to TRBD1. The CDR3 has 14 residues. Per the germline V gene, CDR1 is MNHNS and CDR2 is SASEGT. J was trimmed by 6 bases and V by 6 bases; bases with no gene match: 6. CDR3 region: CASRKPGQGNEQFF. The CDR3 DNA reads as TGTGCCAGCAGAAAGCCGGGACAGGGCAATGAGCAGTTCTTC.

This clone is a singleton in its sample. This sequence joins TRBV7-9 and TRBJ2-1; 11 bases align to TRBD2. V lost 4 bases to trimming and J lost 4 bases; unmatched junction nucleotides: 9. This CDR3 region has 17 residues. Germline CDR1 and CDR2: SEHNR and FQNEAQ (reference sequence). The CDR3 DNA sequence: TGTGCCAGCAGCTCACGGTTCGGGACTAGCGGATACAATGAGCAGTTCTTC. Translation: CASSSRFGTSGYNEQFF. Using reference TRBV7-9 and TRBJ2-1 for the parts outside the CDR3, the full variable domain is DTGVSQNPRHKITKRGQNVTFRCDPISEHNRLYWYRQTLGQGPEFLTYFQNEAQLEKSRLLSDRFSAERPKGSFSTLEIQRTEQGDSAMYLCASSSRFGTSGYNEQFFGPGTRLTVL.

The chain couples TRBV18 to TRBJ2-2; 7 bases line up with TRBD2. Germline CDR1 KGHSH, CDR2 LQKENI. The CDR3 is 17 amino acids. The V segment lost 6 bases and the J segment 6 bases; nucleotides outside the gene matches: 16. CDR3: CASSRLAITTGAGELFF. The CDR3 DNA reads as TGTGCCAGCTCGCGACTAGCTATAACAACTGGAGCCGGGGAGCTGTTTTTT.

The chain links TRBV5-6 to TRBJ2-1; no reliable D call. The CDR3 runs to 16 residues. Trimming removed 3 bases from V and 2 bases from J, with 15 bases in between. Germline CDR1 is SGHDT and CDR2 is YYEEEE. The CDR3 sequence is CASSSKGRIAYNEQFF. The CDR3 nucleotides are TGTGCCAGCAGCTCCAAGGGCAGGATCGCCTACAATGAGCAGTTCTTC.

The chain joins TRBV5-1 to TRBJ2-7; TRBD2 matches 12 bases. V was pared by 6 bases and J by 4 bases, with 5 bases of the junction left unmatched. Germline V gene lookup returns CDR1 SGHRS and CDR2 YFSETQ. The CDR3 is 14 residues long. The chain's CDR3 is CASTSTSGSYEQYF. The CDR3 nucleotides read TGCGCCAGCACCTCGACTAGCGGGAGTTACGAGCAGTACTTC. The variable domain in full, completed from reference TRBV5-1 and TRBJ2-7, reads KAGVTQTPRYLIKTRGQQVTLSCSPISGHRSVSWYQQTPGQGLQFLFEYFSETQRNKGNFPGRFSGRQFSNSRSEMNVSTLELGDSALYLCASTSTSGSYEQYFGPGTRLTVT.

This chain joins TRBV14 and TRBJ2-2; 8 bases align to TRBD2. This CDR3 contains 15 residues. Germline CDR1 and CDR2: SGHDN and FVKESK. V gave up 4 bases and J gave up 6 bases; unmatched junction bases: 7. The CDR3 spells CASSPLGGVAGELFF. Written as DNA, the CDR3 is TGTGCCAGCAGCCCCCTCGGGGGGGTCGCCGGGGAGCTGTTTTTT.